The 14 T cell receptor beta chains below come from one sample, sequenced in a study of T-cell memory formation after mild COVID-19. MiXCR, run by TCRdb on the 5' RACE reads, gives a single entry per CDR3 protein. The data hold approximately 200,000 distinct CDR3 sequences, with roughly 17% observed a single time. The sample consisted of PBMCs or a T cell subset sorted from them (not recorded which). Receptors originate from an adult woman who had mild COVID-19 (a few samples of this study predate the infection). Cell type and time point are not known.

This clonotype was seen only a few times. The CDR3 DNA follows: TGTGCCACCAGTGATTTGGGGCTAGCGGGGGGGAATGAGCAGTTCTTC. Translating gives CATSDLGLAGGNEQFF. The J gene is TRBJ2-1, the V gene TRBV24-1, with 12 bases aligning to TRBD2. The J segment lost 7 bases and the V segment lost 0 bases, leaving 3 bases of the junction unmatched. The V gene's germline CDR1 is KGHDR and CDR2 SFDVKD. CDR3 length equals 16 residues.

V is TRBV4-1 and J is TRBJ2-7, with D possibly TRBD1 on 5 matching bases. The CDR3 covers 13 residues. Trimming stripped 0 bases from V and 7 bases from J, with 10 bases between. Looked up from germline, CDR1 is MGHRA and CDR2 is YSYEKL. CDR3 DNA sequence: TGCGCCAGCAGCCAAGATCAGGGATGGGAGCAGTACTTC. Translating it yields CASSQDQGWEQYF.

The gene calls are TRBV3-1 and TRBJ2-5; maybe TRBD2 (6 bases). The CDR3 runs 17 residues. Germline CDR1 and CDR2: LGHDT and YNNKEL (reference sequence). Trimming took 3 bases from V and 5 from J, leaving 22 bases between them. The DNA of the CDR3 is TGTGCCAGCAGCCAGGCCCGGGCGGCAGGAGGGGAGGAGACCCAGTACTTC. Its translation: CASSQARAAGGEETQYF.

This rearrangement joins TRBV12-3 or TRBV12-4 to TRBJ2-3, with D hard to call. Trimming left V 6 bases short and J 2 bases short, with 9 bases between. The CDR3 runs 13 residues. CDR3 nucleotides: TGTGCCAGCAGACCCGGACCCACAGATACGCAGTATTTT. Its translation is CASRPGPTDTQYF.

V and J are TRBV5-4 and TRBJ2-6; D is unclear. V lost 4 bases to trimming and J lost 0 bases, with 8 bases between them. The CDR3 extends over 15 amino acids. Germline lookup yields CDR1 SGHNT and CDR2 YYREEE (reference sequence). In nucleotides, the CDR3 is TGTGCCAGCAGCCCTGCACTCTCTGGGGCCAACGTCCTGACTTTC. As protein: CASSPALSGANVLTF.

This clonotype was found a few times. The rearrangement uses TRBV18 and TRBJ2-2; 7 bases align to TRBD2. Germline CDR1 KGHSH, CDR2 LQKENI. This CDR3 contains 17 residues. With 0 bases clipped from V and 0 bases from J, the junction kept 4 bases outside the gene matches. The CDR3 region has the DNA TGTGCCAGCTCACCACCGTCTCTAGCGGCGAACACCGGGGAGCTGTTTTTT. Protein: CASSPPSLAANTGELFF. Full variable domain (rest looked up from reference TRBV18 and TRBJ2-2): NAGVMQNPRHLVRRRGQEARLRCSPMKGHSHVYWYRQLPEEGLKFMVYLQKENIIDESGMPKERFSAEFPKEGPSILRIQQVVRGDSAAYFCASSPPSLAANTGELFFGEGSRLTVL.

This clonotype was counted many times. This chain links TRBV4-2 with TRBJ2-5; a weak D match, TRBD2 (6 bases). The CDR3 has 13 residues. Trimming removed 3 bases at V and 5 bases at J, with 10 bases between. Germline loops: CDR1 LGHNA, CDR2 YNFKEQ. The CDR3 sequence: CASSQGGEETQYF. CDR3 coding DNA: TGTGCCAGCAGCCAGGGAGGTGAGGAGACCCAGTACTTC.

This clonotype was observed a handful of times. The chain carries TRBV5-1 and TRBJ2-2, with D possibly being TRBD1 or TRBD2 (5 bases each). Trimming cost V 5 bases and J 2 bases, with 13 bases left between them. Germline V lookup: CDR1 SGHRS, CDR2 YFSETQ. The CDR3 is made up of 15 amino acids. CDR3 residues: CASRAGTHNTGELFF. CDR3 sequence (DNA): TGCGCCAGCAGGGCCGGGACCCATAACACCGGGGAGCTGTTTTTT.

The J gene is TRBJ1-5, the V gene TRBV6-5; D is unclear. CDR1 is MNHEY, CDR2 SVGAGI, per germline. The CDR3 extends over 17 amino acids. V lost 0 bases to trimming and J lost 2 bases, with 14 bases between them. The CDR3 is CASSYSIPGQGNQPQHF. In DNA form, the CDR3 reads TGTGCCAGCAGTTACTCGATTCCTGGGCAGGGCAATCAGCCCCAGCATTTT.

This chain connects TRBV7-2 to TRBJ1-5, with D tentatively TRBD1 (6 bases). Germline CDR1 and CDR2: SGHTA and FQGNSA. Trimming cost V 2 bases and J 3 bases, with 14 bases left between them. The CDR3 length is 16 residues. The CDR3 DNA follows: TGTGCCAGCAGCTTACAGGGGTCCGGTTTCAATCAGCCCCAGCATTTT. Protein: CASSLQGSGFNQPQHF.

Here the CDR3 reads CASSGGARALHF. CDR3 sequence (DNA): TGTGCCAGCAGCGGGGGTGCTCGGGCCCTCCACTTT. The V and J genes are TRBV5-5 and TRBJ1-6; tentatively, D is TRBD1 (5 bases). Trimming took 4 bases from V and 14 from J, leaving 13 bases between them. Germline CDR1 and CDR2: SGHKS and YYEKEE (reference sequence). The length of the CDR3 is 12 residues.

This sequence joins TRBV7-2 and TRBJ1-4, with D uncertain. The V gene's germline CDR1 is SGHTA and CDR2 FQGNSA. CDR3 length: 15 amino acids. Trimming took off 6 bases at V and 0 bases at J, with 11 bases between the two ends. The CDR3 DNA reads TGTGCCAGCAGTTTAAAAGTTGCAACTAATGAAAAACTGTTTTTT. Translation: CASSLKVATNEKLFF.

The gene calls are TRBV7-2 and TRBJ2-5, with 7 bases lining up with TRBD1. The ends lost 2 bases at V and 5 bases at J; junction bases unmatched: 5. The CDR3 has 14 amino acids. The V gene's germline CDR1 is SGHTA and CDR2 FQGNSA. DNA of the CDR3: TGTGCCAGCAGCTTATCGGGCAGGGGGGAGACCCAGTACTTC. As protein: CASSLSGRGETQYF.

The J gene is TRBJ2-5, the V gene TRBV11-3, with 11 bases matching TRBD1. V shed 5 bases, J shed 5 bases, and the junction held 4 bases outside the gene matches. The CDR3 has 14 amino acids. Per germline, CDR1 SGHNT and CDR2 YENEEA. CDR3 bases: TGTGCCAGCAGCGAGGGACAGGGGGTTGAGACCCAGTACTTC. It encodes CASSEGQGVETQYF.